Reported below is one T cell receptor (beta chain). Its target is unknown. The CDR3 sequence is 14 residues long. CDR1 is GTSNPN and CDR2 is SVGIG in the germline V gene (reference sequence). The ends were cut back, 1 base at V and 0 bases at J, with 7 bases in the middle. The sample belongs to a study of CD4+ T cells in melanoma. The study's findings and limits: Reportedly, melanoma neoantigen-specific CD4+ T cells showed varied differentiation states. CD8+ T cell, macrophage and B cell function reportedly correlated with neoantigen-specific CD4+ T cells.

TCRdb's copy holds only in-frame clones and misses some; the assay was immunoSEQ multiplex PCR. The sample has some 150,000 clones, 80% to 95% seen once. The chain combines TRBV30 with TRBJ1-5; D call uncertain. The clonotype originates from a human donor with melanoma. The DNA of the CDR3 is TGTGCCTGGAGTGGGGCGGTTAGCAATCAGCCCCAGCATTTT. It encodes CAWSGAVSNQPQHF.